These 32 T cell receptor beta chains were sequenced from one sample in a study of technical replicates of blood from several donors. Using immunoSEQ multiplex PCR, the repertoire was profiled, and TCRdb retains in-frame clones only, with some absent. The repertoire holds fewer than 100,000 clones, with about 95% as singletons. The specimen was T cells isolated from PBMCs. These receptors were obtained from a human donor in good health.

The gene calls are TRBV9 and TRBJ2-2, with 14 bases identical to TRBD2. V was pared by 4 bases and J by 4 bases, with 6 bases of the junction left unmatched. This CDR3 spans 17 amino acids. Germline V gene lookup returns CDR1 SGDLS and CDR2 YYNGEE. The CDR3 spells CASSRRLAGGFTGELFF. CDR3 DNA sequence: TGTGCCAGCAGCAGAAGACTAGCGGGAGGGTTCACCGGGGAGCTGTTTTTT.

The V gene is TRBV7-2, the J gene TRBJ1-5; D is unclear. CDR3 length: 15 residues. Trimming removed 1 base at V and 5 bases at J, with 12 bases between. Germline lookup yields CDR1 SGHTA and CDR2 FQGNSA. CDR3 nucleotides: TGTGCCAGCAGCTTAGAATTGAACATCGATCAGCCCCAGCATTTT. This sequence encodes CASSLELNIDQPQHF. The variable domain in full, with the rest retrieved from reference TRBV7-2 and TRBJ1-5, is GAGVSQSPSNKVTEKGKDVELRCDPISGHTALYWYRQSLGQGLEFLIYFQGNSAPDKSGLPSDRFSAERTGGSVSTLTIQRTQQEDSAVYLCASSLELNIDQPQHFGDGTRLSIL.

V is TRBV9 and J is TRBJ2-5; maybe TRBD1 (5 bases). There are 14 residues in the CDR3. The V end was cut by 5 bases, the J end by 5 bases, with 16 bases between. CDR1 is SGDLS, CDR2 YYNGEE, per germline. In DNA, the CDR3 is TGTGCCAGCAGTCCACAGGCCCTGCCCGAGACCCAGTACTTC. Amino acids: CASSPQALPETQYF.

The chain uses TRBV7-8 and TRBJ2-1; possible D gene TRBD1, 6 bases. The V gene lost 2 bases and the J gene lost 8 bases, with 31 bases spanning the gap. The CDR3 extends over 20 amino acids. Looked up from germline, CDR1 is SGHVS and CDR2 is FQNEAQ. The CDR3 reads CASSLNRRGGDRSSKDEQFF. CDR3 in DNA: TGTGCCAGCAGCTTAAATCGGAGAGGGGGAGATAGGAGTTCAAAGGATGAGCAGTTCTTC.

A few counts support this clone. The CDR3 bases are TGCAGCGCAAGACACTCGAACACTGAAGCTTTCTTT. The encoded protein is CSARHSNTEAFF. This chain uses TRBV29-1 with TRBJ1-1, with no clear D. Looked up from germline, CDR1 is SQVTM and CDR2 is ANQGSEA. This CDR3 has 12 residues. V gave up 7 bases and J gave up 1 base, with 10 bases separating them.

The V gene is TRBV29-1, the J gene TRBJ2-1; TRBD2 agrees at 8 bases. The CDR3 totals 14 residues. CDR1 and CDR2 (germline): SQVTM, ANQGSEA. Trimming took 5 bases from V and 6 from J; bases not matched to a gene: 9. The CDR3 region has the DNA TGCAGCGTTCGAGAATCGGGGGGGGGCAATGAGCAGTTCTTC. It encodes CSVRESGGGNEQFF.

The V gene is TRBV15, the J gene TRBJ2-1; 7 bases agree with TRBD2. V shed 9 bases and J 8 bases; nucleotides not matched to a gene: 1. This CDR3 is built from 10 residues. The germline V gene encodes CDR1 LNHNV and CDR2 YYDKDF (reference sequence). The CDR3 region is CATGRDEQFF. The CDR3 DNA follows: TGTGCCACAGGGAGGGATGAGCAGTTCTTC.

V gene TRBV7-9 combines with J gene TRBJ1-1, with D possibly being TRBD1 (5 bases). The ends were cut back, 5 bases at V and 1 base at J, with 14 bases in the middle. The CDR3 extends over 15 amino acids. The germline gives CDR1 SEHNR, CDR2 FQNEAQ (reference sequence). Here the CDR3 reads CASSPGHGGNTEAFF. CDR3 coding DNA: TGTGCCAGCAGCCCAGGACACGGGGGGAACACTGAAGCTTTCTTT.

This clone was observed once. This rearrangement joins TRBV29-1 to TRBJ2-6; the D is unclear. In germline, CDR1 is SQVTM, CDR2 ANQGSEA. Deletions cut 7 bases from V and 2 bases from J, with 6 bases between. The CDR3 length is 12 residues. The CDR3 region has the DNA TGCAGCGCACTAACTGGGGCCAACGTCCTGACTTTC. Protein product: CSALTGANVLTF.

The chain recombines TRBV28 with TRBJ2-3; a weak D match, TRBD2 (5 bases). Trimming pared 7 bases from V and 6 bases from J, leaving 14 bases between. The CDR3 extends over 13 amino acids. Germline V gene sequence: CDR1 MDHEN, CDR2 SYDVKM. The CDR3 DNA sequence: TGTGCCAGCAAAGGGAGATTCCAGGATACGCAGTATTTT. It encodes CASKGRFQDTQYF.

Written as DNA, the CDR3 is TGTGCCAGCAGTTCCATCCCTGTCCGGGAAGGAACTGAAGCTTTCTTT. Residues: CASSSIPVREGTEAFF. The chain couples TRBV6-5 to TRBJ1-1; D is unclear. This CDR3 comprises 16 residues. Between the trimmed V and J ends, which lost 4 bases and 5 bases, there was a span of 20 bases. Per the germline V gene, CDR1 is MNHEY and CDR2 is SVGAGI.

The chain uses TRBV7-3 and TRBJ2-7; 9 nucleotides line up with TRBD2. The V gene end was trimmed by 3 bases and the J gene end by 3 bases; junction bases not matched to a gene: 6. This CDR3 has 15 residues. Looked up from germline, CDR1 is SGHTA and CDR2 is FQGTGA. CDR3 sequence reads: CASSLDSGSYYEQYF. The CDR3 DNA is TGTGCCAGCAGCTTGGATAGCGGGAGCTACTACGAGCAGTACTTC.

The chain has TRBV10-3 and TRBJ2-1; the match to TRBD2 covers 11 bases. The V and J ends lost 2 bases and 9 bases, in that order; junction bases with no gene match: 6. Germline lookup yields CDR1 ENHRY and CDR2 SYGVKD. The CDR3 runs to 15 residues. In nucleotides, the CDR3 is TGTGCCATCAGTGAGGATAGCGGGGGGGGTGTTGAGCAGTTCTTC. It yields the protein CAISEDSGGGVEQFF.

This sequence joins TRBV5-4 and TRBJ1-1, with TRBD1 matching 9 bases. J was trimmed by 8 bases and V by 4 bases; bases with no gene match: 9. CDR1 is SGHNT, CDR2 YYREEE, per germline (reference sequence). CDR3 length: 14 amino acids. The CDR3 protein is CASSRDRANLEAFF. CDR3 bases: TGTGCCAGCAGCCGGGACAGGGCTAATCTCGAAGCTTTCTTT.

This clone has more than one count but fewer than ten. The CDR3 DNA sequence: TGCGCCAGCCCCGAAGCCATGCGGTGGCGAATGAACACTGAAGCTTTCTTT. This translates into CASPEAMRWRMNTEAFF. This chain uses TRBV10-1 with TRBJ1-1; D call uncertain. Germline CDR1 WNHNN, CDR2 SYGVQD (reference sequence). CDR3 length equals 17 residues. Between the trimmed V and J ends, which lost 8 bases and 0 bases, there was a span of 22 bases.

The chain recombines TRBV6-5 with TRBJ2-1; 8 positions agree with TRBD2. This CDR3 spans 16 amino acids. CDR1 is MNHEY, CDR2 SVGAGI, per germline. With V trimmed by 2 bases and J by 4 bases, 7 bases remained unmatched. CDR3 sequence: CASSYVSASGYNEQFF. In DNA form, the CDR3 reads TGTGCCAGCAGTTACGTCTCGGCTAGCGGGTACAATGAGCAGTTCTTC.

For the CDR3, the DNA is TGTGCCAGCAGCTTTAAAGTGGGAGCTGAGACCCAGTACTTC. Protein: CASSFKVGAETQYF. This chain joins TRBV5-6 and TRBJ2-5; maybe TRBD2 (5 bases). Germline V lookup: CDR1 SGHDT, CDR2 YYEEEE. CDR3 length: 14 residues. The germline V and J ends were trimmed by 2 bases and 5 bases, with 13 bases remaining between them.

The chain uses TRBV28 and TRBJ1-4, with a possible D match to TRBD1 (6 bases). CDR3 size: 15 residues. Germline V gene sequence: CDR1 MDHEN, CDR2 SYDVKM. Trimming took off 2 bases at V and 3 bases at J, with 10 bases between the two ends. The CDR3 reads CASSLVRQANEKLFF. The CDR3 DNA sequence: TGTGCCAGCAGTTTAGTTAGACAGGCTAATGAAAAACTGTTTTTT.

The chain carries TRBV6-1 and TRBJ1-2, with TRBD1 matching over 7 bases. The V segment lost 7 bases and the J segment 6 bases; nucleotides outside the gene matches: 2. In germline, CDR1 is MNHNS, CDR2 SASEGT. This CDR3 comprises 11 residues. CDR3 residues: CASKDRDGYTF. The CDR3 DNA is TGTGCCAGCAAAGACAGGGATGGCTACACCTTC.

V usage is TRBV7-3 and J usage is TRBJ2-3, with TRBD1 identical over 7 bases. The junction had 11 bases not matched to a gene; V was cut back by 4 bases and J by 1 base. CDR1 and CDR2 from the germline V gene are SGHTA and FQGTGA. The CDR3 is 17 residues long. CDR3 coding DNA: TGTGCCAGCAGCTCGAACAGGGGATTGTTGGGCACAGATACGCAGTATTTT. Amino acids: CASSSNRGLLGTDTQYF.

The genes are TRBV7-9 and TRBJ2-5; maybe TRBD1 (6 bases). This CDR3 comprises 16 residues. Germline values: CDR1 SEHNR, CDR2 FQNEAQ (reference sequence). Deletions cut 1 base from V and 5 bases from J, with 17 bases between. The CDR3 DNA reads TGTGCCAGCAGCTTAGAGGGGGTAGAAAGTATGGAGACCCAGTACTTC. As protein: CASSLEGVESMETQYF. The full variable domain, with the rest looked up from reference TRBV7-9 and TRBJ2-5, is DTGVSQNPRHKITKRGQNVTFRCDPISEHNRLYWYRQTLGQGPEFLTYFQNEAQLEKSRLLSDRFSAERPKGSFSTLEIQRTEQGDSAMYLCASSLEGVESMETQYFGPGTRLLVL.

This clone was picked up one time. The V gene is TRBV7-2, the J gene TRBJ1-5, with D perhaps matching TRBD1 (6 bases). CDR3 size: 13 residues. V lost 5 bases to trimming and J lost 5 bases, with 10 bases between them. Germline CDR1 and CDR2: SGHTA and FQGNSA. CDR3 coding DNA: TGTGCCAGCAGCGCTCGGACAGATCAGCCCCAGCATTTT. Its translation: CASSARTDQPQHF.

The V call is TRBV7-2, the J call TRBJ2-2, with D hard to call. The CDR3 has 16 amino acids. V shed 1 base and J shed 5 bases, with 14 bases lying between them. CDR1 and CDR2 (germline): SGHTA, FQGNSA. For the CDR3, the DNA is TGTGCCAGCAGCTTAGAGTTAGTAAGTTCTACCGGGGAGCTGTTTTTT. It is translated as CASSLELVSSTGELFF. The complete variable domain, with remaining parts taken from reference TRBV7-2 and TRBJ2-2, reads GAGVSQSPSNKVTEKGKDVELRCDPISGHTALYWYRQSLGQGLEFLIYFQGNSAPDKSGLPSDRFSAERTGGSVSTLTIQRTQQEDSAVYLCASSLELVSSTGELFFGEGSRLTVL.

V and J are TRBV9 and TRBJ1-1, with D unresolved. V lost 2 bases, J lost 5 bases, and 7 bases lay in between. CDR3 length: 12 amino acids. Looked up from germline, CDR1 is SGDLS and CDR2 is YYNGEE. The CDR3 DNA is TGTGCCAGCAGCGTTTCGGGGACTGAAGCTTTCTTT. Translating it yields CASSVSGTEAFF.

The DNA of the CDR3 is TGTGCCAGCACCGGCATCCCTAGGACAGCGGCCTATGGCTACACCTTC. Residues: CASTGIPRTAAYGYTF. The chain couples TRBV2 to TRBJ1-2; tentative D call: TRBD1 (6 bases). The CDR3 is made up of 16 amino acids. Trimming removed 7 bases at V and 4 bases at J, with 22 bases between. Germline-derived CDR1 and CDR2 are SNHLY and FYNNEI.

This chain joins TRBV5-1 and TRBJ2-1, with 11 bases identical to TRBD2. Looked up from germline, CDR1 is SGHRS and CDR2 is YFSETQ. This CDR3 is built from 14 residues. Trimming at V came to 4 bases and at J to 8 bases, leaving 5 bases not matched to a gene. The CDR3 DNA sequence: TGCGCCAGCAGCCTAGCGGGAGGTTGGTATGAGCAGTTCTTC. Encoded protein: CASSLAGGWYEQFF.

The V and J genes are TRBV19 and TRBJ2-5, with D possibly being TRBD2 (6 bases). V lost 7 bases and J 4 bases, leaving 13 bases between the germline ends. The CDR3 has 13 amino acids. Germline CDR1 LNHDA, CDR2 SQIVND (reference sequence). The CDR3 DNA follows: TGTGCCAGTACCCAAGGGCGGGGAGAGACCCAGTACTTC. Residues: CASTQGRGETQYF.

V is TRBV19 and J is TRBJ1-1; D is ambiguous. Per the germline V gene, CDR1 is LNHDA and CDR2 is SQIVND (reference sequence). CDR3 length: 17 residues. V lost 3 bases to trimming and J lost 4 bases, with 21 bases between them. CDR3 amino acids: CASSISKRNTRPTEAFF. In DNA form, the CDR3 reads TGTGCCAGTAGTATCTCGAAGAGGAATACACGCCCCACTGAAGCTTTCTTT.

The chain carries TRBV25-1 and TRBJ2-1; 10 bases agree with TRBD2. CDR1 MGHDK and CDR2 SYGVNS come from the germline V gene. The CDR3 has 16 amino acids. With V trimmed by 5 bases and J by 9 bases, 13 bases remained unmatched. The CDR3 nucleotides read TGTGCCAGCAGTACAACCAGGGTACTAGCGGGGATTGAGCAGTTCTTC. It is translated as CASSTTRVLAGIEQFF.

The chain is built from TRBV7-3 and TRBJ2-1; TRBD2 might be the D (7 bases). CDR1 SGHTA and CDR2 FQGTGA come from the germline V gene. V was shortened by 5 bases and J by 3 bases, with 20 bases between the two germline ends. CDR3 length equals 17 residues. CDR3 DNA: TGTGCCAGCAGCCGGACGGGGGGCTCTAGCAGCTACAATGAGCAGTTCTTC. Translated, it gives CASSRTGGSSSYNEQFF.

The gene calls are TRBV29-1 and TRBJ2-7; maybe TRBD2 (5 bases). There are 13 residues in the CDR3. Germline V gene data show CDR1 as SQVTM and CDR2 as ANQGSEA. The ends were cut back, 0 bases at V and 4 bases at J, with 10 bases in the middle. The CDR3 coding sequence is TGCAGCGTTGAAGAGGGAGTGGGGTACGAGCAGTACTTC. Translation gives CSVEEGVGYEQYF.

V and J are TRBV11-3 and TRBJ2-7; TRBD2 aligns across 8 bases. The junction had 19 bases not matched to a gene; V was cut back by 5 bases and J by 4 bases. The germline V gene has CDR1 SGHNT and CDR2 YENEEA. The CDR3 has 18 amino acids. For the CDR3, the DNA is TGTGCCAGCAGCCAGCCGGGACTAGGGGGTTCTTACGTATACGAGCAGTACTTC. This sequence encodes CASSQPGLGGSYVYEQYF. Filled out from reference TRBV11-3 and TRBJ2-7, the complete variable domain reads EAGVVQSPRYKIIEKKQPVAFWCNPISGHNTLYWYLQNLGQGPELLIRYENEEAVDDSQLPKDRFSAERLKGVDSTLKIQPAELGDSAVYLCASSQPGLGGSYVYEQYFGPGTRLTVT.